The 17 T cell receptor beta chains in this list originate from one sample, sequenced in a study of shared clonotypes between healthy human individuals. TCRdb's copy holds only in-frame clones and misses some; the assay was immunoSEQ multiplex PCR. This sample yields roughly 2.2 million clones, of which over 85% are seen a single time; approximately 0.4% belongs to the top ten. Source material: naive CD4+ T cells from PBMCs. This sample's subset: CD45RA+ positively selected. These receptors were collected from a man younger than 30 in good health. Some clones in this sample may be carry-over from other donors' samples.

The J gene is TRBJ1-2, the V gene TRBV28, with D perhaps matching TRBD1 (5 bases). CDR1 and CDR2 from the germline V gene are MDHEN and SYDVKM. V was pared by 5 bases and J by 1 base, with 14 bases between. The CDR3 runs 15 residues. CDR3 coding DNA: TGTGCCAGCAGTACAGCAGGGTCTGTTAACTATGGCTACACCTTC. This encodes CASSTAGSVNYGYTF.

This chain connects TRBV25-1 to TRBJ1-4; TRBD1 might be the D (6 bases). The V end was cut by 8 bases, the J end by 7 bases, with 14 bases between. This CDR3 is built from 13 residues. Germline V gene sequence: CDR1 MGHDK, CDR2 SYGVNS. The CDR3 spells CASGGGAGEKLFF. In DNA form, the CDR3 reads TGTGCCAGCGGAGGGGGGGCGGGTGAAAAACTGTTTTTT.

The chain couples TRBV5-6 to TRBJ2-3; perhaps D is TRBD1 or TRBD2 (5 bases each). CDR1 is SGHDT and CDR2 is YYEEEE in the germline V gene. The CDR3 totals 14 residues. The V gene lost 3 bases and the J gene lost 8 bases, with 16 bases spanning the gap. CDR3 in amino acids: CASSSLDRDGTQYF. The CDR3 nucleotides read TGTGCCAGCAGCTCGCTAGACCGGGACGGTACGCAGTATTTT.

With regard to this clone: Other DNA sequences from this sample encode an identical CDR3 as well. The chain uses TRBV28 and TRBJ1-2; D ambiguous. The CDR3 totals 12 residues. Trimming stripped 5 bases from V and 5 bases from J, with 9 bases between. Germline V gives CDR1 MDHEN, CDR2 SYDVKM. Here the CDR3 reads CASSLQPYGYTF. DNA for the CDR3: TGTGCCAGCAGTCTCCAGCCGTATGGCTACACCTTC.

The V call is TRBV7-2, the J call TRBJ2-5; D perhaps matches TRBD2 (5 bases). Germline V CDR1 and CDR2: SGHTA, FQGNSA. This CDR3 contains 14 residues. The germline V and J ends were trimmed by 0 bases and 9 bases, with 14 bases remaining between them. In DNA, the CDR3 is TGTGCCAGCAGCTTAGCGCCTAGCTCCCTAGCCCAGTACTTC. It translates to CASSLAPSSLAQYF.

This chain joins TRBV11-2 and TRBJ2-1; tentative D call: TRBD2 (5 bases). Trimming took 3 bases from V and 5 from J, leaving 17 bases between them. This CDR3 has 16 residues. Germline CDR1 SGHAT, CDR2 FQNNGV. This chain's CDR3 is CASSFYFSGKNNEQFF. The CDR3 DNA sequence: TGTGCCAGCAGCTTTTACTTTTCCGGGAAGAACAATGAGCAGTTCTTC.

This clone appeared a few times. Other DNA sequences in this specimen translate into the identical CDR3. The V gene is TRBV28, the J gene TRBJ1-1; D not resolved. CDR1 is MDHEN and CDR2 is SYDVKM in the germline V gene. Trimming stripped 2 bases from V and 4 bases from J, with 5 bases between. The CDR3 has 12 amino acids. This CDR3 is CASSLRGTEAFF. For the CDR3, the DNA is TGTGCCAGCAGTTTACGGGGCACTGAAGCTTTCTTT.

This clone showed up just once. The rearrangement links TRBV11-2 to TRBJ2-7; no reliable D call. Germline V gene lookup returns CDR1 SGHAT and CDR2 FQNNGV. V lost 2 bases and J 6 bases, leaving 11 bases between the germline ends. This CDR3 spans 13 amino acids. CDR3 sequence reads: CASSLTASGEQYF. DNA of the CDR3: TGTGCCAGCAGCTTAACGGCTAGTGGCGAGCAGTACTTC.

The chain employs TRBV29-1 and TRBJ2-3; no clear D. This CDR3 comprises 13 residues. Germline V lookup: CDR1 SQVTM, CDR2 ANQGSEA. Between the trimmed V and J ends, which lost 4 bases and 2 bases, there was a span of 10 bases. Written as DNA, the CDR3 is TGCAGCGTTGCCCGATCCCTCACAGATACGCAGTATTTT. Translating it yields CSVARSLTDTQYF.

The genes are TRBV7-9 and TRBJ1-6; 7 bases match TRBD1. This CDR3 contains 15 residues. In germline, CDR1 is SEHNR, CDR2 FQNEAQ (reference sequence). V lost 1 base to trimming and J lost 8 bases; unmatched junction nucleotides: 5. Here the CDR3 reads CASSLGRQGYSPLHF. The CDR3 region has the DNA TGTGCCAGCAGCTTAGGTCGACAGGGCTATTCACCCCTCCACTTT.

The genes are TRBV2 and TRBJ2-1; tentatively, D is TRBD1 (6 bases). CDR3 size: 14 residues. The V and J ends lost 9 bases and 0 bases respectively, with 12 bases between them. CDR1 and CDR2 (germline): SNHLY, FYNNEI. This CDR3 is CARLDRFSYNEQFF. CDR3 coding DNA: TGTGCCAGATTGGACAGATTCTCCTACAATGAGCAGTTCTTC.

On this clone itself: Other DNA variants within this sample encode the same CDR3. The rearrangement joins TRBV7-6 to TRBJ1-1; 7 bases map to TRBD1. The junction had 3 bases not matched to a gene; V was cut back by 0 bases and J by 5 bases. Germline-derived CDR1 and CDR2 are SGHVS and FNYEAQ. This CDR3 spans 14 amino acids. CDR3 sequence (DNA): TGTGCCAGCAGCTTAGCGGGCAGGGGGACTGAAGCTTTCTTT. It specifies CASSLAGRGTEAFF.

The genes are TRBV7-9 and TRBJ2-2; 11 bases are shared with TRBD2. After removal of 5 bases from V and 1 base from J, the junction contained 3 bases not matched to a gene. The CDR3 length is 16 residues. The germline CDR1 and CDR2 sequences are SEHNR and FQNEAQ (reference sequence). CDR3 sequence: CASSRSGRENTGELFF. CDR3 DNA sequence: TGTGCCAGCAGCCGTAGCGGGAGGGAGAACACCGGGGAGCTGTTTTTT.

This clone appeared a single time. The chain carries TRBV6-5 and TRBJ1-6, with 7 bases aligning to TRBD1. J was trimmed by 7 bases and V by 6 bases; bases with no gene match: 6. CDR1 and CDR2 (germline): MNHEY, SVGAGI. The CDR3 length is 14 residues. The CDR3 DNA sequence: TGTGCCAGCAGACGGACAGGACTCAATTCACCCCTCCACTTT. It encodes CASRRTGLNSPLHF.

Comment on this clone: Other DNA variants within this sample encode the same CDR3. V usage is TRBV19 and J usage is TRBJ1-5, with D uncertain. The CDR3 length is 14 residues. CDR1 and CDR2 (germline): LNHDA, SQIVND (reference sequence). The V end lost 0 bases, the J end lost 0 bases, and 3 bases lay between the germline ends. CDR3 residues: CASSIEDSNQPQHF. CDR3 sequence (DNA): TGTGCCAGTAGTATAGAAGATAGCAATCAGCCCCAGCATTTT.

This chain joins TRBV28 and TRBJ2-3; 8 nucleotides line up with TRBD2. This CDR3 contains 14 residues. Germline V gives CDR1 MDHEN, CDR2 SYDVKM. With V trimmed by 8 bases and J by 3 bases, 7 bases remained unmatched. The chain's CDR3 is CASCRSGGTDTQYF. The CDR3 nucleotides read TGTGCCAGCTGTCGAAGCGGGGGAACAGATACGCAGTATTTT.

The chain has TRBV6-4 and TRBJ2-2; D is ambiguous. CDR3 size: 15 residues. CDR1 and CDR2 from the germline V gene are MRHNA and SNTAGT. V was clipped by 3 bases and J by 4 bases, with 12 bases between them. This chain's CDR3 is CASSDLLGGTGELFF. The CDR3 DNA reads TGTGCCAGCAGTGATCTTCTCGGTGGCACCGGGGAGCTGTTTTTT.